Following are 4 T cell receptor beta chains from one sample sequenced in a study of cytomegalovirus exposure and HLA in healthy donors. 13 Jbeta primers and 60 Vbeta primers were used for the PCR. This table comes from immunoSEQ multiplex PCR, and its TCRdb copy is limited to in-frame clones, with some not included. The table includes about 200,000 clones, about 85% detected once. What was sequenced was PBMCs. Every receptor here comes from a boy younger than 10 in good health and CMV-seronegative.

The rearrangement links TRBV2 to TRBJ1-3; D is possibly TRBD1 (5 bases). Trimming cost V 1 base and J 8 bases, with 12 bases left between them. This CDR3 comprises 14 residues. The V gene's germline CDR1 is SNHLY and CDR2 FYNNEI. In DNA form, the CDR3 reads TGTGCCAGCAGTGAAGGCGGGGCCAGGGACACCATATATTTT. Its translation is CASSEGGARDTIYF. Based on the CDR3 plus reference TRBV2 and TRBJ1-3, the full variable domain is EPEVTQTPSHQVTQMGQEVILRCVPISNHLYFYWYRQILGQKVEFLVSFYNNEISEKSEIFDDQFSVERPDGSNFTLKIRSTKLEDSAMYFCASSEGGARDTIYFGEGSWLTVV.

A few counts support this clone. The chain uses TRBV5-6 and TRBJ1-1; unclear D gene. The V end lost 3 bases, the J end lost 1 base, and 7 bases lay between the germline ends. The CDR3 is 13 amino acids. Germline V gene data show CDR1 as SGHDT and CDR2 as YYEEEE. This CDR3 is CASSSVKNTEAFF. The CDR3 DNA reads TGTGCCAGCAGCTCAGTTAAGAACACTGAAGCTTTCTTT.

J is TRBJ2-1 and V is TRBV19; TRBD2 agrees at 8 bases. CDR1 and CDR2 from the germline V gene are LNHDA and SQIVND (reference sequence). With 7 bases clipped from V and 0 bases from J, the junction kept 5 bases outside the gene matches. CDR3 length: 15 residues. The CDR3 DNA reads TGTGCCAGTAAAACTAGCGGTTCCTCCTACAATGAGCAGTTCTTC. Translation gives CASKTSGSSYNEQFF.

The J gene is TRBJ2-7, the V gene TRBV19; D possibly corresponds to TRBD1 (6 bases). This CDR3 has 17 amino acids. Germline V gives CDR1 LNHDA, CDR2 SQIVND (reference sequence). With 4 bases removed from V and 4 bases from J, the gap between germline ends came to 23 bases. DNA of the CDR3: TGTGCCAGTAGTACGGGTACAGGGTCCTCGCAGGGGTACGAGCAGTACTTC. It codes for CASSTGTGSSQGYEQYF.